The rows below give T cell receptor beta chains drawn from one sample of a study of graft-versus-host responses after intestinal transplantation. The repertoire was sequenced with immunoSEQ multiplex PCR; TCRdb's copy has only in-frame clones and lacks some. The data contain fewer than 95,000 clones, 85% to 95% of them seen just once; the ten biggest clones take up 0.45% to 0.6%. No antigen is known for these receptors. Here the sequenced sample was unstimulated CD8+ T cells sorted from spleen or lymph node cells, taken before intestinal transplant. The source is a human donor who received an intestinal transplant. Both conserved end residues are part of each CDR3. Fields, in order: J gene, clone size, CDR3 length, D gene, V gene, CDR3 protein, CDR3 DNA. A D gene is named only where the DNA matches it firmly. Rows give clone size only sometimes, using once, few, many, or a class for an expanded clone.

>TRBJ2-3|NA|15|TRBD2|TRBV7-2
CASSSGLAGADTQYF
TGTGCCAGCAGCTCAGGACTAGCGGGAGCAGATACGCAGTATTTT
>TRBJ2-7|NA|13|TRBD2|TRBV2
CASSAPRGGEQYF
TGTGCCAGCAGCGCCCCCCGGGGGGGCGAGCAGTACTTC
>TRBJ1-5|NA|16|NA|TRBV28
CASGEGLGDTNQPQHF
TGTGCCAGCGGGGAGGGTTTGGGGGACACAAATCAGCCCCAGCATTTT
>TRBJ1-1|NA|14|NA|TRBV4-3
CASSQVSGNTEAFF
TGCGCCAGCAGCCAAGTAAGCGGGAACACTGAAGCTTTCTTT
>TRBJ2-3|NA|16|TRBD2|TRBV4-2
CASSQESGLAPDTQYF
TGTGCCAGCAGCCAAGAGTCGGGACTAGCACCAGATACGCAGTATTTT
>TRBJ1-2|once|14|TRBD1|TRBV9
CASSGQGAGYGYTF
TGTGCCAGCAGCGGACAGGGGGCGGGCTATGGCTACACCTTC
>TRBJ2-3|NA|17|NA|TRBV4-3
CASSPALRDRNSDTQYF
TGCGCCAGCAGCCCAGCCTTGCGGGACAGAAATTCAGATACGCAGTATTTT
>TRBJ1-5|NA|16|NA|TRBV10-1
CASSELGRGGNQPQHF
TGCGCCAGCAGTGAGCTGGGTCGGGGGGGCAATCAGCCCCAGCATTTT
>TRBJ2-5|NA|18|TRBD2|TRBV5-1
CASQRTSGRSVLAETQYF
TGCGCCAGCCAAAGGACTAGCGGGAGGAGCGTCCTCGCGGAGACCCAGTACTTC
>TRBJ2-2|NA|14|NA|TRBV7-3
CASSERTDTGELFF
TGTGCCAGCAGCGAACGGACAGACACCGGGGAGCTGTTTTTT
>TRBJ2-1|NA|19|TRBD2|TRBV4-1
CASSQDPPGRDELYNEQFF
TGCGCCAGCAGCCAAGATCCCCCGGGGAGGGACGAGCTGTACAATGAGCAGTTCTTC
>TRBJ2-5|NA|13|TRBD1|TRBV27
CASSFQGEETQYF
TGTGCCAGCAGTTTTCAGGGGGAGGAGACCCAGTACTTC
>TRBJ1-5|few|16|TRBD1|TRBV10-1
CASSEVGTGGNQPQHF
TGCGCCAGCAGTGAAGTGGGGACAGGGGGCAATCAGCCCCAGCATTTT
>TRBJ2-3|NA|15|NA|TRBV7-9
CASSSAGVGTDTQYF
TGTGCCAGCAGCTCAGCAGGGGTCGGCACAGATACGCAGTATTTT
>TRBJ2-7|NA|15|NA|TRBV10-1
CASSVNRDRSYEQYF
TGCGCCAGCAGTGTAAACCGCGACAGGTCCTACGAGCAGTACTTC
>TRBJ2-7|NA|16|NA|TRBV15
CATSRSRDSNPYEQYF
TGTGCCACCAGCAGATCCAGGGATTCGAACCCCTACGAGCAGTACTTC
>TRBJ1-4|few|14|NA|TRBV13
CASSLGGHGLKLFF
TGTGCCAGCAGCTTAGGGGGCCACGGACTAAAACTGTTTTTT
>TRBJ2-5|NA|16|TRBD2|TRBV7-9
CASSFTPSGLQETQYF
TGTGCCAGCAGCTTTACCCCCTCGGGACTACAAGAGACCCAGTACTTC
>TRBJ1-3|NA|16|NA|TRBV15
CATSRLTANSGNTIYF
TGTGCCACCAGCAGATTGACAGCCAACTCTGGAAACACCATATATTTT
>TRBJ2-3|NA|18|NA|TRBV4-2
CASSYAPRVGGSTDTQYF
TGTGCCAGCAGCTACGCCCCTCGGGTGGGGGGTAGCACAGATACGCAGTATTTT
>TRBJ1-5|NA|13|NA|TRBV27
CASSLRAGQPQHF
TGTGCCAGCAGTTTGAGGGCGGGGCAGCCCCAGCATTTT
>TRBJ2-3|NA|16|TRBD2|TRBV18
CASSGTSGRGGDTQYF
TGTGCCAGCTCAGGGACTAGCGGGAGAGGTGGAGATACGCAGTATTTT
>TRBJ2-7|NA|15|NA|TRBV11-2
CASSSPGGVSYEQYF
TGTGCCAGCAGCTCGCCCGGAGGGGTCTCCTACGAGCAGTACTTC
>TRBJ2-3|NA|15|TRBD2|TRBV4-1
CASSRLAAITDTQYF
TGCGCCAGCAGCCGACTAGCGGCTATCACAGATACGCAGTATTTT
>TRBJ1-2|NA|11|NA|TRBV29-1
CSVAEGYGYTF
TGCAGCGTCGCCGAGGGATATGGCTACACCTTC
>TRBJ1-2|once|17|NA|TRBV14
CASSQDQITAANYGYTF
TGTGCCAGCAGCCAAGATCAAATAACAGCCGCTAACTATGGCTACACCTTC
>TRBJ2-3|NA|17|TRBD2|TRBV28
CASRRKTGGPNTDTQYF
TGTGCCAGCAGGCGAAAAACGGGAGGGCCTAACACAGATACGCAGTATTTT
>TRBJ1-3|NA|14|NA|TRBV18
CASSPEFSGNTIYF
TGTGCCAGCTCACCAGAGTTCTCTGGAAACACCATATATTTT
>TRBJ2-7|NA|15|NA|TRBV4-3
CASSQAEGQIYEQYF
TGCGCCAGCAGCCAAGCTGAGGGTCAGATCTACGAGCAGTACTTC
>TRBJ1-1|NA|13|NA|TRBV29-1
CSVSDRTNTEAFF
TGCAGCGTTTCTGACAGGACGAACACTGAAGCTTTCTTT
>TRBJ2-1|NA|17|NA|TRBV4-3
CASSQDLGGGAYNEQFF
TGCGCCAGCAGCCAAGATCTTGGGGGGGGCGCATACAATGAGCAGTTCTTC
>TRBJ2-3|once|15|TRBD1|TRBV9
CASSIQGARTDTQYF
TGTGCCAGCAGCATACAGGGGGCCCGCACAGATACGCAGTATTTT
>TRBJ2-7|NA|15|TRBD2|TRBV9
CASSDTSGTVYEQYF
TGTGCCAGCAGCGACACTAGCGGGACCGTCTACGAGCAGTACTTC
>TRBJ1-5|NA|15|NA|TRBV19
CASSMTDYSNQPQHF
TGTGCCAGTAGTATGACAGATTATAGCAATCAGCCCCAGCATTTT
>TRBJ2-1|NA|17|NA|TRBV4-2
CASSQGGQTFYHNEQFF
TGTGCCAGCAGCCAAGGAGGACAGACATTTTACCACAATGAGCAGTTCTTC
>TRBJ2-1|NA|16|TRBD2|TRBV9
CASSVATGGGLDEQFF
TGTGCCAGCAGCGTAGCTACGGGGGGGGGTTTAGATGAGCAGTTCTTC
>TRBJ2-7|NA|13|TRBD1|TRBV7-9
CASSLTGAYEQYF
TGTGCCAGCAGCTTAACAGGGGCCTACGAGCAGTACTTC
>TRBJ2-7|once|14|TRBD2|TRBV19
CASNPGLAAGEQYF
TGTGCCAGTAACCCGGGACTAGCGGCTGGGGAGCAGTACTTC
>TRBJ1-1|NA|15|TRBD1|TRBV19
CASSDRGLMGTEAFF
TGTGCCAGTAGTGACAGGGGGCTCATGGGCACTGAAGCTTTCTTT
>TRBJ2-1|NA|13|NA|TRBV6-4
CASSDQAHYEQFF
TGTGCCAGCAGTGACCAAGCTCACTATGAGCAGTTCTTC
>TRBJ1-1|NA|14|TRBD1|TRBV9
CASSVGMTGDEAFF
TGTGCCAGCAGCGTAGGAATGACAGGGGATGAAGCTTTCTTT
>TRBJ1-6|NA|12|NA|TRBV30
CASDTSNSPLHF
TGTGCCTCAGACACTTCAAATTCACCCCTCCACTTT
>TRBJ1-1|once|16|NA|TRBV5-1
CASSLIFGRSNTEAFF
TGCGCCAGCAGCTTGATTTTTGGCAGAAGTAACACTGAAGCTTTCTTT
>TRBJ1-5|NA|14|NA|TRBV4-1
CASSQDFGGQSQHF
TGCGCCAGCAGCCAAGACTTTGGTGGACAGTCCCAGCATTTT
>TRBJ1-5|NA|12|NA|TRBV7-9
CASSLRSQPQHF
TGTGCCAGCAGCTTACGGTCTCAGCCCCAGCATTTT
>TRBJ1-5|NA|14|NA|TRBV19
CASSIIAGDQPQHF
TGTGCCAGTAGTATAATAGCGGGGGATCAGCCCCAGCATTTT
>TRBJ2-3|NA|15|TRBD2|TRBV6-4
CASRELAGSTDTQYF
TGTGCCAGCCGGGAACTAGCGGGGAGCACAGATACGCAGTATTTT
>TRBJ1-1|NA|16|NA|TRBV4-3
CASSQDRLGEKEEAFF
TGCGCCAGCAGCCAAGATCGGCTCGGAGAGAAGGAAGAAGCTTTCTTT
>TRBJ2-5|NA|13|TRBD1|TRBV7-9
CASREGTGETQYF
TGTGCCAGCAGAGAGGGGACAGGGGAGACCCAGTACTTC
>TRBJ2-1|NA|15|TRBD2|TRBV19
CASSNSGGMDNEQFF
TGTGCCAGTAGCAATAGCGGGGGGATGGACAATGAGCAGTTCTTC
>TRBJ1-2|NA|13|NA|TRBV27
CASRDIMETGYTF
TGTGCCAGCAGGGACATCATGGAAACCGGCTACACCTTC
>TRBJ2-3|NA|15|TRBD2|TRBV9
CASSDGTSGADTQYF
TGTGCCAGCAGTGACGGGACTAGTGGTGCAGATACGCAGTATTTT
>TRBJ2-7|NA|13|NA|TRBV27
CASSLGQSYEQYF
TGTGCCAGCAGCTTGGGGCAGTCCTACGAGCAGTACTTC
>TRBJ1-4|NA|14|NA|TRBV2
CASASGLNNEKLFF
TGTGCCAGCGCATCGGGACTGAATAATGAAAAACTGTTTTTT
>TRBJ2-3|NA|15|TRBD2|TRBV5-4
CASSFSGGATDTQYF
TGTGCCAGCAGCTTTAGCGGGGGGGCGACAGATACGCAGTATTTT